The 8 T cell receptor beta chains reported below all come from one sample, sequenced in a study of blood T cell repertoires in COVID-19. Libraries were prepared by immunoSEQ multiplex PCR; TCRdb keeps only in-frame clonotypes and omits some of them. The sample includes approximately 450,000 clones, more than 85% of them seen just once. The sequenced sample consisted of peripheral blood. These receptor sequences come from a woman aged 25 to 39 with acute or convalescent COVID-19.

CDR3 sequence (DNA): TGTGCCAGCAGTGAATTGGGACAGGGCCTTGTGGAGCAGTACTTC. Translating gives CASSELGQGLVEQYF. The chain carries TRBV2 and TRBJ2-7; the match to TRBD1 covers 9 bases. Germline V gene data show CDR1 as SNHLY and CDR2 as FYNNEI. CDR3 size: 15 residues. Trimming at V came to 2 bases and at J to 7 bases, leaving 9 bases not matched to a gene.

The chain carries TRBV7-8 and TRBJ2-2; 7 positions agree with TRBD1. The CDR3 has 15 residues. Germline V gene data show CDR1 as SGHVS and CDR2 as FQNEAQ. The V gene end was trimmed by 7 bases and the J gene end by 0 bases; junction bases not matched to a gene: 5. The CDR3 here is CASNKGTANTGELFF. The CDR3 DNA reads as TGTGCCAGCAATAAAGGGACAGCGAACACCGGGGAGCTGTTTTTT. The entire variable domain, with the rest obtained from reference TRBV7-8 and TRBJ2-2, is as follows: GAGVSQSPRYKVAKRGQDVALRCDPISGHVSLFWYQQALGQGPEFLTYFQNEAQLDKSGLPSDRFFAERPEGSVSTLKIQRTQQEDSAVYLCASNKGTANTGELFFGEGSRLTVL.

J is TRBJ2-3 and V is TRBV5-4, with 7 bases matching TRBD2. Looked up from germline, CDR1 is SGHNT and CDR2 is YYREEE (reference sequence). This CDR3 region has 15 residues. With V trimmed by 3 bases and J by 1 base, 5 bases remained unmatched. The CDR3 loop is CASSSPTSGTDTQYF. The CDR3 nucleotides read TGTGCCAGCAGCTCACCTACTAGCGGCACAGATACGCAGTATTTT.

The chain has TRBV3-1 (or the pseudogene TRBV3-2) and TRBJ2-3, with D maybe TRBD2 (6 bases). Per the germline V gene, CDR1 is LGHDT and CDR2 is YNNKEL (reference sequence). Deletions cut 1 base from V and 2 bases from J, with 13 bases between. This CDR3 spans 16 amino acids. CDR3 DNA: TGTGCCAGCAGCCAAGGAGCGGGCTTCCCCACAGATACGCAGTATTTT. Translating it yields CASSQGAGFPTDTQYF.

The chain employs TRBV18 and TRBJ2-1; D not certain. V was shortened by 3 bases and J by 4 bases, with 13 bases between the two germline ends. CDR1 is KGHSH and CDR2 is LQKENI in the germline V gene. The CDR3 has 15 amino acids. CDR3 amino acids: CASSPRNTYYNEQFF. CDR3 DNA sequence: TGTGCCAGCTCACCGCGCAATACCTATTACAATGAGCAGTTCTTC.

This sequence joins TRBV3-1 (or the pseudogene TRBV3-2) and TRBJ1-2, with 7 nucleotides matching TRBD1. V trimming: 4 bases; J trimming: 5 bases; junction bases outside the gene matches: 25. Germline V lookup: CDR1 LGHDT, CDR2 YNNKEL (reference sequence). This CDR3 has 20 amino acids. CDR3 sequence: CASSRSPGPEIGTAKYGYTF. DNA for the CDR3: TGTGCCAGCAGCCGGTCTCCCGGGCCGGAAATCGGGACAGCGAAATATGGCTACACCTTC.

CDR3 DNA: TGTGCCAGCTCACCAACCACCGGGGGGAGAACCGAGCAGTACTTC. Translating gives CASSPTTGGRTEQYF. The rearrangement joins TRBV18 to TRBJ2-7; 7 bases match TRBD2. Trimming removed 2 bases from V and 6 bases from J; junction bases left unmatched: 10. CDR1 is KGHSH and CDR2 is LQKENI in the germline V gene. CDR3 size: 15 residues.

The chain has TRBV11-2 and TRBJ2-1, with 9 positions matching TRBD2. Germline V gives CDR1 SGHAT, CDR2 FQNNGV. Trimming took 5 bases from V and 0 from J; bases not matched to a gene: 14. The CDR3 totals 19 residues. CDR3 DNA sequence: TGTGCCAGCAGCCTAAGAGCGGGGGGCCTTGGCAGCTCCTACAATGAGCAGTTCTTC. This encodes CASSLRAGGLGSSYNEQFF.